The 5 T cell receptor beta chains listed next were all sequenced from one sample in a study of blood T cells in healthy people across ages (dated by TCRdb to the mid-2010s). Libraries were built with 5' RACE. Sequencing was carried out with an Illumina HiSeq 2500. A second roughly 6 to 12 cycle PCR used a sample-barcoded 5' primer and a J-beta primer mix. TCRdb applied fastp at Q25 and MiXCR to the public reads, then kept only in-frame beta chains. Each entry merges the rows of one CDR3 protein and shows their most common DNA and genes. A total of around 940,000 distinct CDR3 sequences appear in this sample, 45% to 60% of them only once. Jointly, the top ten make up over 20% of the sample. The sequenced sample was blood. These TCRs come from a woman aged 55 to 70 in good health.

This rearrangement joins TRBV6-2 or TRBV6-3 to TRBJ1-2, with D hard to call. CDR3 length equals 12 residues. Germline loops: CDR1 MNHEY, CDR2 SVGEGT. V dropped 10 bases and J dropped 2 bases, with 11 bases sitting between them. The CDR3 is CATNPGNYGYTF. CDR3 coding DNA: TGTGCCACCAATCCGGGGAACTATGGCTACACCTTC.

As to this clonotype: Germline and junction disagree at one end, which may indicate a read error. The V gene is TRBV12-3 or TRBV12-4, the J gene TRBJ2-5, with D maybe TRBD1 (5 bases). The CDR3 extends over 14 amino acids. DNA of the CDR3: TGTGCCTGCAGTTTTCGTCAGGGTTGGGAGACCCAGTACTTC. It translates to CACSFRQGWETQYF.

The rearrangement links TRBV24-1 to TRBJ2-7; a weak D match, TRBD1 (6 bases). The CDR3 contains 11 residues. Trimming took 7 bases from V and 4 from J, leaving 7 bases between them. The germline V gene has CDR1 KGHDR and CDR2 SFDVKD. This chain's CDR3 is CATRRGYEQYF. The DNA of the CDR3 is TGTGCCACCAGGAGGGGGTACGAGCAGTACTTC.

This clonotype was seen more than once but under ten times. The rearrangement joins TRBV7-2 to TRBJ2-3, with 14 bases that match TRBD2. CDR3 length equals 17 residues. Trimming at V came to 5 bases and at J to 4 bases, leaving 8 bases not matched to a gene. Germline lookup yields CDR1 SGHTA and CDR2 FQGNSA. As DNA, the CDR3 is TGTGCCAGCAGCCCACGGACTAGCGGGGGGAGGGCAGATACGCAGTATTTT. Its protein product is CASSPRTSGGRADTQYF.

The V call is TRBV11-2, the J call TRBJ2-7; 13 bases align to TRBD2. The CDR3 is 19 amino acids. The junction had 12 bases not matched to a gene; V was cut back by 2 bases and J by 2 bases. Per the germline V gene, CDR1 is SGHAT and CDR2 is FQNNGV. The CDR3 sequence: CASSLNPTSGRAQTYEQYF. CDR3 bases: TGTGCCAGCAGCTTAAATCCCACTAGCGGGAGGGCCCAAACCTACGAGCAGTACTTC.